Listed below are T cell receptor beta chains from one sample, sequenced in a study of shared clonotypes between healthy human individuals. Generated by immunoSEQ multiplex PCR, the TCRdb table keeps only in-frame clones and is missing some. The sample has approximately 640,000 clones; around 72% are singletons. Sequencing was carried out using memory CD4+ T cells sorted from blood. The receptors here all came from a woman in her 30s in good health. CDR3s include the opening cysteine and the closing phenylalanine or tryptophan. D genes are given only for firm matches. Some rows have no size entry. The others give once, few or many, or a class for an expanded clone.

clone_size,d_call,j_call,v_call,cdr3_nt,cdr3_aa
NA,NA,TRBJ1-4,TRBV30,TGTGCCTGGAGTGTCGTCAGGGCGGGCGAAAAACTGTTTTTT,CAWSVVRAGEKLFF
NA,TRBD2,TRBJ2-7,TRBV6-6,TGTGCCAGCAGTATGACTAGCGGGAGGGTAGGCGAGCAGTACTTC,CASSMTSGRVGEQYF
NA,NA,TRBJ1-4,TRBV18,TGTGCCAGCTCAGAGCGGGACTTCGAAAAACTGTTTTTT,CASSERDFEKLFF
NA,NA,TRBJ2-1,TRBV9,TGTGCCAGCGCGACCGGGGGTAGCTCCTACAATGAGCAGTTCTTC,CASATGGSSYNEQFF
many,TRBD2,TRBJ2-7,TRBV27,TGTGCCAGCAGTTTATCGCAGCGGGAGGTTTCCAGGCAGTACTTC,CASSLSQREVSRQYF
NA,NA,TRBJ2-1,TRBV18,TGTGCCAGCTCACCACCCGTCAGGGGGGAAAGGAATGAGCAGTTCTTC,CASSPPVRGERNEQFF
NA,NA,TRBJ2-1,TRBV10-1,TGCGCCAGCAGTGAAGGGCTTGGGGATGAGCAGTTCTTC,CASSEGLGDEQFF
NA,NA,TRBJ1-2,TRBV4-2,TGTGCCAGCAGCTATTCAACGGAGTATGGCTACACCTTC,CASSYSTEYGYTF
NA,NA,TRBJ2-7,TRBV7-9,TGTGCCAGCAGCTTATACAGCGGGTCTAGCTACGAGCAGTACTTC,CASSLYSGSSYEQYF
NA,NA,TRBJ2-7,TRBV28,TGTGCCAGCAGTCAGGGCCCTCCTCGGAACTACGAGCAGTACTTC,CASSQGPPRNYEQYF
NA,TRBD2,TRBJ2-3,TRBV6-5,TGTGCCAGCAGTTACGGGGGGGGAGCGGGAGATACGCAGTATTTT,CASSYGGGAGDTQYF
NA,NA,TRBJ2-1,TRBV13,TGTGCCAGCAGCTCCCGGGACACCGACAATGAGCAGTTCTTC,CASSSRDTDNEQFF